This entry lists 2 T cell receptor beta chains sequenced from one sample in a study of T cell responses to AZD1222 COVID-19 vaccine. Libraries were prepared by immunoSEQ multiplex PCR; TCRdb keeps only in-frame clonotypes and omits some of them. The data hold 100,000 to 150,000 clones, with over 75% observed a single time. The sequencing used peripheral blood, collected on day 0 of AZD1222 vaccination. Receptors originate from an adult in good health.

This chain links TRBV7-8 with TRBJ1-2; D is perhaps TRBD1 (5 bases). Trimming removed 0 bases at V and 7 bases at J, with 6 bases between. This CDR3 is 12 amino acids long. Germline V gene lookup returns CDR1 SGHVS and CDR2 FQNEAQ. The CDR3 sequence is CASSLAGVGYTF. CDR3 DNA: TGTGCCAGCAGCTTAGCGGGGGTTGGCTACACCTTC.

J is TRBJ1-2 and V is TRBV6-5; a weak D match, TRBD1 (5 bases). V lost 6 bases to trimming and J lost 4 bases, with 6 bases between them. The germline CDR1 and CDR2 sequences are MNHEY and SVGAGI. The CDR3 consists of 11 residues. The CDR3 DNA is TGTGCCAGCAGCGACAGCTATGGCTACACCTTC. The encoded protein is CASSDSYGYTF.